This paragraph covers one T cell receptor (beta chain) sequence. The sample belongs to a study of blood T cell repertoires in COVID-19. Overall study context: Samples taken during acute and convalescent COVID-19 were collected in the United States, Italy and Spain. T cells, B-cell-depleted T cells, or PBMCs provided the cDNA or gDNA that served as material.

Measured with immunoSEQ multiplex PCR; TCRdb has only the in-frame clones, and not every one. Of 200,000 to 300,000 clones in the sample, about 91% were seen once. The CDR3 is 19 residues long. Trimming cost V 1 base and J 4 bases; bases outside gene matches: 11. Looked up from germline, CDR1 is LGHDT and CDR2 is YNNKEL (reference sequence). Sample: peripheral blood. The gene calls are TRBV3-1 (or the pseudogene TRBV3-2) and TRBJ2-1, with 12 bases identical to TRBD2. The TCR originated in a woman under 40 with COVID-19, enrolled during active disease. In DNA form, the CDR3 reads TGTGCCAGCAGCCAAGCGAAGGGACTAGCGGGCCCAACTTACAATGAGCAGTTCTTC. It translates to CASSQAKGLAGPTYNEQFF.